A selection of T cell receptor beta chains follows, all from one sample in a study of T cell responses to AZD1222 COVID-19 vaccine. Assay used: immunoSEQ multiplex PCR; TCRdb lists only in-frame clones, some missing. The data contain 150,000 or so clones, about 91% of them singletons. The specimen was peripheral blood, collected 28 days after the second AZD1222 dose. The receptors shown here come from an adult who received the AZD1222 COVID-19 vaccine. CDR3s include the opening cysteine and the closing phenylalanine or tryptophan. The D gene is left open where the match is weak. Clone size, where shown, is once, few, many, or a class for clones that have expanded.

j_gene: TRBJ1-4
d_gene: -
abundance: -
v_gene: TRBV7-2
CDR3nt: TGTGCCAGCAGCCCCAACCGGGGGGCGCGGGAAAAACTGTTTTTT
CDR3aa: CASSPNRGAREKLFF

j_gene: TRBJ1-1
d_gene: -
abundance: -
v_gene: TRBV29-1
CDR3nt: TGCAGCGTTGCCGACTTTGAAGCTTTCTTT
CDR3aa: CSVADFEAFF

j_gene: TRBJ1-2
d_gene: TRBD1
abundance: -
v_gene: TRBV5-6
CDR3nt: TGTGCCAGCAGCCCGATAAATTCCAGACAGGGGGTTAACTATGGCTACACCTTC
CDR3aa: CASSPINSRQGVNYGYTF

j_gene: TRBJ1-5
d_gene: -
abundance: few
v_gene: TRBV30
CDR3nt: TGTGCCTGGAGTCCAGTCGGTGACTATAGCAATCAGCCCCAGCATTTT
CDR3aa: CAWSPVGDYSNQPQHF

j_gene: TRBJ2-3
d_gene: -
abundance: -
v_gene: TRBV9
CDR3nt: TGTGCCAGCAGCCTGGGACCCGGAGGTGGCACGCAGTATTTT
CDR3aa: CASSLGPGGGTQYF

j_gene: TRBJ2-1
d_gene: -
abundance: -
v_gene: TRBV3-1/TRBV3-2
CDR3nt: TGTGCCAGCAGCCCAAGTCCCGCGCGGGGCTCCGTTAATGAGCAGTTCTTC
CDR3aa: CASSPSPARGSVNEQFF

j_gene: TRBJ1-3
d_gene: -
abundance: -
v_gene: TRBV10-3
CDR3nt: TGTGCCATCAGTGAGGTTTGGGACATTGCAGGAAACACCATATATTTT
CDR3aa: CAISEVWDIAGNTIYF

j_gene: TRBJ1-2
d_gene: -
abundance: -
v_gene: TRBV28
CDR3nt: TGTGCCAGCAGTCTAGGGGCCCTATACTATGGCTACACCTTC
CDR3aa: CASSLGALYYGYTF

j_gene: TRBJ2-7
d_gene: TRBD2
abundance: -
v_gene: TRBV6-1
CDR3nt: TGTGCCAGCAGTGAAGACCCTAGCGGGGGCCCTTACGAGCAGTACTTC
CDR3aa: CASSEDPSGGPYEQYF

j_gene: TRBJ2-6
d_gene: TRBD1
abundance: -
v_gene: TRBV14
CDR3nt: TGTGCCAGCAGCCCTAGCCCGGGACAGGGGTATAGGGGGGCCAACGTCCTGACTTTC
CDR3aa: CASSPSPGQGYRGANVLTF

j_gene: TRBJ1-6
d_gene: -
abundance: -
v_gene: TRBV6-6
CDR3nt: TGTGCCAGCAGTTTGGCCGGTGGCTCCTATAATTCACCCCTCCACTTT
CDR3aa: CASSLAGGSYNSPLHF

j_gene: TRBJ2-3
d_gene: TRBD1
abundance: -
v_gene: TRBV6-5
CDR3nt: TGTGCCAGCAGTTACTCTCCGGGACAGGGATCCGATTTT
CDR3aa: CASSYSPGQGSDF

j_gene: TRBJ1-6
d_gene: TRBD1
abundance: once
v_gene: TRBV9
CDR3nt: TGTGCCAGCAGCCTAAGACAGGGGAGCAATTCACCCCTCCACTTT
CDR3aa: CASSLRQGSNSPLHF

j_gene: TRBJ2-3
d_gene: TRBD2
abundance: -
v_gene: TRBV5-1
CDR3nt: TGCGCCAGCCTAGCGGGGACTAGCACAGATACGCAGTATTTT
CDR3aa: CASLAGTSTDTQYF

j_gene: TRBJ1-3
d_gene: -
abundance: -
v_gene: TRBV27
CDR3nt: TGTGCCAGCAGTTTAGGTTACTCTGGAAACACCATATATTTT
CDR3aa: CASSLGYSGNTIYF

j_gene: TRBJ2-5
d_gene: -
abundance: -
v_gene: TRBV15
CDR3nt: TGTGCCACCAGCAGAGATCTGGGGGGGACCCAGTACTTC
CDR3aa: CATSRDLGGTQYF

j_gene: TRBJ1-5
d_gene: TRBD1
abundance: few
v_gene: TRBV7-2
CDR3nt: TGTGCCAGCAGCCACTTAGGGACAGGGGGCGGCAATCAGCCCCAGCATTTT
CDR3aa: CASSHLGTGGGNQPQHF

j_gene: TRBJ2-3
d_gene: -
abundance: -
v_gene: TRBV27
CDR3nt: TGTGCCAGCAGCACATCCGGGGATACGCAGTATTTT
CDR3aa: CASSTSGDTQYF

j_gene: TRBJ1-1
d_gene: -
abundance: -
v_gene: TRBV5-1
CDR3nt: TGCGCCAGCAGCGGACGATCAACAGAGAACACTGAAGCTTTCTTT
CDR3aa: CASSGRSTENTEAFF

j_gene: TRBJ2-1
d_gene: -
abundance: -
v_gene: TRBV7-2
CDR3nt: TGTGCCAGCAGCGCCCAGAGGATAGCGGCGGGCAATGAGCAGTTCTTC
CDR3aa: CASSAQRIAAGNEQFF

j_gene: TRBJ1-6
d_gene: TRBD1
abundance: once
v_gene: TRBV19
CDR3nt: TGTGCCAGTAGTATCGAGACAGGGGGCCCTGGATCACCCCTCCACTTT
CDR3aa: CASSIETGGPGSPLHF

j_gene: TRBJ2-5
d_gene: TRBD2
abundance: -
v_gene: TRBV6-2/TRBV6-3
CDR3nt: TGTGCCAGCAGTTACAAGGCGACTAGCGGTCCTGGGGGGGAGACCCAGTACTTC
CDR3aa: CASSYKATSGPGGETQYF